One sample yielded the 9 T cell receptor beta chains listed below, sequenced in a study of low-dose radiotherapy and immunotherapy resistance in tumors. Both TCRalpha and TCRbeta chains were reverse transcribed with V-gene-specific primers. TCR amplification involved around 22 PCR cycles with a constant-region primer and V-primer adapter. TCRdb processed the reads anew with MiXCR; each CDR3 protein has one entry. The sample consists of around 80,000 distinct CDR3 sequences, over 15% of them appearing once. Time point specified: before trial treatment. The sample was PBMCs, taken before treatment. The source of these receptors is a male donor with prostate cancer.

As DNA, the CDR3 is TGTGCCAGCTCCACCCTGGGGAAGTACGGGTACGAGCAGTACTTC. This translates into CASSTLGKYGYEQYF. The chain joins TRBV28 to TRBJ2-7; D is undetermined. The germline V gene encodes CDR1 MDHEN and CDR2 SYDVKM. V lost 8 bases, J lost 4 bases, and 21 bases lay in between. This CDR3 is 15 amino acids long. Using reference TRBV28 and TRBJ2-7 for the parts outside the CDR3, the full variable domain is DVKVTQSSRYLVKRTGEKVFLECVQDMDHENMFWYRQDPGLGLRLIYFSYDVKMKEKGDIPEGYSVSREKKERFSLILESASTNQTSMYLCASSTLGKYGYEQYFGPGTRLTVT.

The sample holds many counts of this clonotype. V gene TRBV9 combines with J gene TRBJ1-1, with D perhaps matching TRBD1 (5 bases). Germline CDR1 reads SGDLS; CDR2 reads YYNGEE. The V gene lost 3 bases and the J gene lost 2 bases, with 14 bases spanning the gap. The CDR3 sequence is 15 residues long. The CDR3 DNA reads TGTGCCAGCAGCGGTACCGGGGGGAATAACACTGAAGCTTTCTTT. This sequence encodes CASSGTGGNNTEAFF.

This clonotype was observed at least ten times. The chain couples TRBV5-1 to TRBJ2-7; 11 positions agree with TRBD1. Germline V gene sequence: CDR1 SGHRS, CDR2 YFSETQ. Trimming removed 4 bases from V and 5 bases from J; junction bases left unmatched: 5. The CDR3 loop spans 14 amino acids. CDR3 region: CASSRGTGGNEQYF. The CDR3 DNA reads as TGCGCCAGCAGCCGGGGGACAGGGGGAAACGAGCAGTACTTC.

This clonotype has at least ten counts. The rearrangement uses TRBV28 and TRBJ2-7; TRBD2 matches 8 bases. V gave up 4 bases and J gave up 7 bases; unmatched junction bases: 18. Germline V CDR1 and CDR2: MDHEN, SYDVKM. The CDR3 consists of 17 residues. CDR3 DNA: TGTGCCAGCAGTTCGTATCTTTCCAGCGGGAGAACGGGTGAGCAGTACTTC. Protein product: CASSSYLSSGRTGEQYF.

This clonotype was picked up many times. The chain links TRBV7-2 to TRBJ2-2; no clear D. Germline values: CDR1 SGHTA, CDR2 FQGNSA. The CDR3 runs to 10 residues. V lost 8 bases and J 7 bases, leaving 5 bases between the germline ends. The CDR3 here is CASRFGELFF. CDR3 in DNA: TGTGCCAGCCGGTTCGGGGAGCTGTTTTTT.

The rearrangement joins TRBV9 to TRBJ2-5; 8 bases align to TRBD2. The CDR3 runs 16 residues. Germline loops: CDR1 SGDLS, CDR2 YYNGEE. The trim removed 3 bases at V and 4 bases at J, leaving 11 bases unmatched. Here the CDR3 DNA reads TGTGCCAGCAGCGCCCAACCTGCGGGGGGTGGAGAGACCCAGTACTTC. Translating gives CASSAQPAGGGETQYF.

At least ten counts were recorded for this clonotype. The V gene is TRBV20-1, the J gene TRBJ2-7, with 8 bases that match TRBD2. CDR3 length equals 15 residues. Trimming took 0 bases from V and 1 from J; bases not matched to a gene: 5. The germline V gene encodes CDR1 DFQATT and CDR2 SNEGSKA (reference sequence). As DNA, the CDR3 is TGCAGTGCTAGAGATCTTCTAGCGGGTTCCTACGAGCAGTACTTC. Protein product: CSARDLLAGSYEQYF.

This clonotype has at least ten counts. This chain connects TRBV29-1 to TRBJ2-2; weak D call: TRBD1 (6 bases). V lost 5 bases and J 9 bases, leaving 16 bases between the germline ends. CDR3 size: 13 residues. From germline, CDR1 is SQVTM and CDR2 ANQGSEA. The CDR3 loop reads CSVRKGDARELFF. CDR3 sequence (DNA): TGCAGCGTTAGGAAGGGGGACGCGCGGGAGCTGTTTTTT.

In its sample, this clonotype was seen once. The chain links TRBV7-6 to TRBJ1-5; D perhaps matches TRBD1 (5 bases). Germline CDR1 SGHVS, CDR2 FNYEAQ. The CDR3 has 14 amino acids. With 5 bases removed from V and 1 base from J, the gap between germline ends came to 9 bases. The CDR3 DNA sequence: TGTGCCAGCAGCCCCGACAGAAGCAATCAGCCCCAGCATTTT. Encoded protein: CASSPDRSNQPQHF.